A single sample gave rise to the 14 T cell receptor beta chains below, sequenced in a study of cytotoxic CD8 clonotypes in ibrutinib-treated CLL. The repertoire was sequenced with immunoSEQ multiplex PCR; TCRdb's copy has only in-frame clones and lacks some. The sample consists of approximately 60,000 clones, 54% of them appearing once. Sequenced material: PBMCs, taken at disease progression, from a patient treated with ibrutinib. The receptor source for this set is a human donor with chronic lymphocytic leukemia.

This chain links TRBV4-1 with TRBJ2-7; D ambiguous. V dropped 4 bases and J dropped 2 bases, with 6 bases sitting between them. The germline gives CDR1 MGHRA, CDR2 YSYEKL. This CDR3 region has 12 residues. DNA for the CDR3: TGCGCCAGCAGCCCCGGACCCTACGAGCAGTACTTC. As protein: CASSPGPYEQYF.

This chain connects TRBV10-3 to TRBJ2-2, with 8 bases lining up with TRBD2. There are 15 residues in the CDR3. The germline gives CDR1 ENHRY, CDR2 SYGVKD. The V and J ends lost 0 bases and 6 bases, in that order; junction bases with no gene match: 3. CDR3 DNA sequence: TGTGCCATCAGTGAGTCCGGGAGGGAGCCCGGGGAGCTGTTTTTT. The encoded protein is CAISESGREPGELFF.

The J gene is TRBJ2-1, the V gene TRBV5-4; D remains unclear. Between the trimmed V and J ends, which lost 0 bases and 5 bases, there was a span of 9 bases. The CDR3 is 14 amino acids. Germline CDR1 and CDR2: SGHNT and YYREEE (reference sequence). The DNA for the CDR3 is TGTGCCAGCAGCTTGGATCTCCTCAACAATGAGCAGTTCTTC. It translates to CASSLDLLNNEQFF.

This clone was picked up many times. This chain links TRBV14 with TRBJ2-7, with D possibly being TRBD1 or TRBD2 (5 bases each). The ends were cut back, 4 bases at V and 7 bases at J, with 11 bases in the middle. Germline V gives CDR1 SGHDN, CDR2 FVKESK. This CDR3 has 12 residues. The CDR3 nucleotides read TGTGCCAGCAGCCTTGGGACGGCGGAGCAGTACTTC. It translates to CASSLGTAEQYF.

This clone turned up a few times. The V call is TRBV7-9, the J call TRBJ2-7; unclear D gene. CDR3 size: 16 residues. V lost 4 bases and J 0 bases, leaving 16 bases between the germline ends. Germline V CDR1 and CDR2: SEHNR, FQNEAQ (reference sequence). The CDR3 is CASSSFLAGLSYEQYF. The CDR3 nucleotides are TGTGCCAGCAGCTCCTTTCTTGCCGGGCTCTCCTACGAGCAGTACTTC. The full variable domain, with the rest looked up from reference TRBV7-9 and TRBJ2-7, is DTGVSQNPRHKITKRGQNVTFRCDPISEHNRLYWYRQTLGQGPEFLTYFQNEAQLEKSRLLSDRFSAERPKGSFSTLEIQRTEQGDSAMYLCASSSFLAGLSYEQYFGPGTRLTVT.

This clone came up a few times. This chain uses TRBV20-1 with TRBJ2-7; D is possibly TRBD1 (5 bases). The germline V and J ends were trimmed by 5 bases and 6 bases, with 11 bases remaining between them. The germline V gene encodes CDR1 DFQATT and CDR2 SNEGSKA (reference sequence). The length of the CDR3 is 11 residues. The CDR3: CSARSQGEQYF. The CDR3 coding sequence is TGCAGTGCTCGTAGTCAGGGCGAGCAGTACTTC.

This clone appeared a single time. The genes are TRBV18 and TRBJ1-2, with D hard to call. Germline CDR1 and CDR2: KGHSH and LQKENI. Trimming left V 3 bases short and J 4 bases short, with 9 bases between. The CDR3 runs 13 residues. The CDR3 here is CASSPGNGYGYTF. CDR3 sequence (DNA): TGTGCCAGCTCACCCGGGAATGGCTATGGCTACACCTTC.

In this sample, this clone turned up a few times. The chain combines TRBV7-9 with TRBJ1-2, with TRBD1 as a possible D gene (6 bases). Looked up from germline, CDR1 is SEHNR and CDR2 is FQNEAQ (reference sequence). The CDR3 covers 14 residues. The V gene lost 5 bases and the J gene lost 6 bases, with 16 bases spanning the gap. The CDR3 bases are TGTGCCAGCAGCGGACAGTGGAGCTCGAATGGCTACACCTTC. It encodes CASSGQWSSNGYTF. Drawing the rest from reference TRBV7-9 and TRBJ1-2, the complete variable domain is DTGVSQNPRHKITKRGQNVTFRCDPISEHNRLYWYRQTLGQGPEFLTYFQNEAQLEKSRLLSDRFSAERPKGSFSTLEIQRTEQGDSAMYLCASSGQWSSNGYTFGSGTRLTVV.

The gene calls are TRBV7-6 and TRBJ2-2; 8 nucleotides agree with TRBD1. With 3 bases clipped from V and 0 bases from J, the junction kept 0 bases outside the gene matches. Germline values: CDR1 SGHVS, CDR2 FNYEAQ. CDR3 size: 15 residues. CDR3 DNA sequence: TGTGCCAGCAGCTTGGGACAGGCGAACACCGGGGAGCTGTTTTTT. It is translated as CASSLGQANTGELFF. The variable domain in full, with the rest retrieved from reference TRBV7-6 and TRBJ2-2, is GAGVSQSPRYKVTKRGQDVALRCDPISGHVSLYWYRQALGQGPEFLTYFNYEAQQDKSGLPNDRFSAERPEGSISTLTIQRTEQRDSAMYRCASSLGQANTGELFFGEGSRLTVL.

V and J are TRBV29-1 and TRBJ1-2; D remains ambiguous. Between the trimmed V and J ends, which lost 8 bases and 0 bases, there was a span of 16 bases. Germline loops: CDR1 SQVTM, CDR2 ANQGSEA. The CDR3 is 14 amino acids. CDR3 DNA sequence: TGCAGCACAGATGTAGGATACTCTAACTATGGCTACACCTTC. Translation gives CSTDVGYSNYGYTF. The whole variable domain, remainder taken from reference TRBV29-1 and TRBJ1-2, is SAVISQKPSRDICQRGTSLTIQCQVDSQVTMMFWYRQQPGQSLTLIATANQGSEATYESGFVIDKFPISRPNLTFSTLTVSNMSPEDSSIYLCSTDVGYSNYGYTFGSGTRLTVV.

V gene TRBV30 combines with J gene TRBJ1-1; D may be TRBD1 (5 bases). There are 13 residues in the CDR3. V was clipped by 4 bases and J by 1 base, with 10 bases between them. Germline V gene lookup returns CDR1 GTSNPN and CDR2 SVGIG (reference sequence). The CDR3 sequence: CAWIRGGNTEAFF. In DNA, the CDR3 is TGTGCCTGGATCCGGGGCGGGAACACTGAAGCTTTCTTT.

The chain employs TRBV4-3 and TRBJ2-1, with 11 bases that match TRBD2. The CDR3 totals 18 residues. Germline CDR1 reads LGHNA; CDR2 reads YSLEER. V was clipped by 0 bases and J by 0 bases; unmatched bases: 4. DNA of the CDR3: TGCGCCAGCAGCCAAGATTGGACTAGCGGGTACTCCTACAATGAGCAGTTCTTC. The encoded protein is CASSQDWTSGYSYNEQFF.

V usage is TRBV19 and J usage is TRBJ2-7; D possibly corresponds to TRBD1 (6 bases). This CDR3 region has 17 residues. Germline V gene data show CDR1 as LNHDA and CDR2 as SQIVND (reference sequence). With 3 bases removed from V and 2 bases from J, the gap between germline ends came to 20 bases. CDR3 sequence: CASSIYGTLGSPYEQYF. The DNA for the CDR3 is TGTGCCAGTAGTATCTACGGGACACTTGGTAGTCCCTACGAGCAGTACTTC. Variable domain in full (rest from reference TRBV19 and TRBJ2-7): DGGITQSPKYLFRKEGQNVTLSCEQNLNHDAMYWYRQDPGQGLRLIYYSQIVNDFQKGDIAEGYSVSREKKESFPLTVTSAQKNPTAFYLCASSIYGTLGSPYEQYFGPGTRLTVT.

The rearrangement links TRBV19 to TRBJ2-7, with D perhaps matching TRBD1 (5 bases). Germline CDR1 reads LNHDA; CDR2 reads SQIVND (reference sequence). The CDR3 length is 11 residues. Trimming took off 8 bases at V and 2 bases at J, with 7 bases between the two ends. CDR3 DNA: TGTGCCAGTTCACAGGCCTACGAGCAGTACTTC. Amino acid sequence: CASSQAYEQYF.